The 27 T cell receptor beta chains reported below all come from one sample, sequenced in a study of T cells after yellow fever vaccination. MiXCR, applied by TCRdb to the 5' RACE reads, yields one record per CDR3 protein. The table has around 200,000 distinct CDR3 sequences, 9.5% to 12% seen once; the top ten hold 36%. The specimen was CD8+ T cells sorted from PBMCs, collected 15 days after the yellow fever booster vaccination. The source is a man between 18 and 29 years old who received the YFV17D yellow fever vaccine.

The V call is TRBV6-2 or TRBV6-3, the J call TRBJ2-3; D remains ambiguous. With 2 bases removed from V and 4 bases from J, the gap between germline ends came to 19 bases. CDR3 size: 17 residues. CDR1 MNHEY and CDR2 SVGEGT come from the germline V gene. CDR3: CASSYAGSRQLADTQYF. In DNA form, the CDR3 reads TGTGCCAGCAGTTACGCCGGTAGCAGGCAATTGGCAGATACGCAGTATTTT.

As for this clonotype: The junction does not match germline at one end; this may be a read error. V and J are TRBV11-2 and TRBJ2-1; weak D call: TRBD2 (6 bases). The V gene's germline CDR1 is SGHAT and CDR2 FQNNGV. The CDR3 runs to 13 residues. This CDR3 reads CASNLVGGNEQFF. The CDR3 nucleotides are TGTGCCAGCAACTTAGTGGGGGGCAATGAGCAGTTCTTC.

There are a few counts of this clonotype. This CDR3 is CASSQDEQTDEAFF. CDR3 in DNA: TGTGCCAGCAGCCAAGATGAACAAACCGATGAAGCTTTCTTT. This sequence joins TRBV14 and TRBJ1-1; D call uncertain. V lost 0 bases to trimming and J lost 7 bases, with 12 bases between them. CDR1 and CDR2 from the germline V gene are SGHDN and FVKESK. This CDR3 is 14 amino acids long.

This clonotype was seen only a few times. The chain is built from TRBV7-2 and TRBJ2-1, with D perhaps matching TRBD1 (5 bases). Trimming removed 1 base at V and 3 bases at J, with 10 bases between. The CDR3 loop spans 15 amino acids. In germline, CDR1 is SGHTA, CDR2 FQGNSA. This chain's CDR3 is CASSLVADIYNEQFF. In nucleotides, the CDR3 is TGTGCCAGCAGCTTAGTTGCGGACATCTACAATGAGCAGTTCTTC.

V and J are TRBV9 and TRBJ2-5; 7 nucleotides line up with TRBD2. V shed 4 bases and J 2 bases; nucleotides not matched to a gene: 5. Germline V gene data show CDR1 as SGDLS and CDR2 as YYNGEE. The CDR3 consists of 14 residues. CDR3 DNA sequence: TGTGCCAGCAGCCACTCGGGGGGACAAGAGACCCAGTACTTC. It specifies CASSHSGGQETQYF.

The chain employs TRBV6-2 or TRBV6-3 and TRBJ2-1, with a tentative D call TRBD2 (6 bases). The CDR3 covers 16 residues. Germline V CDR1 and CDR2: MNHEY, SVGEGT. The V and J ends lost 2 bases and 3 bases respectively, with 14 bases between them. The CDR3 loop reads CASSYLGTHLYNEQFF. As DNA, the CDR3 is TGTGCCAGCAGTTACCTGGGGACTCATCTCTACAATGAGCAGTTCTTC.

The table lists this clonotype with many counts. The V and J genes are TRBV9 and TRBJ2-1, with 7 positions matching TRBD2. Trimming at V came to 0 bases and at J to 8 bases, leaving 8 bases not matched to a gene. This CDR3 region has 15 residues. Germline V lookup: CDR1 SGDLS, CDR2 YYNGEE. CDR3: CASSVEASGVDEQFF. In nucleotides, the CDR3 is TGTGCCAGCAGCGTAGAGGCGAGCGGGGTTGATGAGCAGTTCTTC.

This clonotype was seen ten or more times. The chain combines TRBV4-3 with TRBJ2-1; D call uncertain. Germline V gene sequence: CDR1 LGHNA, CDR2 YSLEER. The germline V and J ends were trimmed by 1 base and 0 bases, with 4 bases remaining between them. The CDR3 spans 14 residues. The CDR3 loop is CASSQAVSYNEQFF. As DNA, the CDR3 is TGCGCCAGCAGCCAAGCAGTCTCCTACAATGAGCAGTTCTTC.

J is TRBJ2-1 and V is TRBV29-1; possible D gene TRBD1, 5 bases. Germline loops: CDR1 SQVTM, CDR2 ANQGSEA. CDR3 size: 14 residues. V was pared by 2 bases and J by 7 bases, with 15 bases between. The CDR3 is CSVERSPRGNEQFF. CDR3 nucleotides: TGCAGCGTTGAAAGATCCCCTAGGGGAAATGAGCAGTTCTTC.

Only a few counts were recorded for this clonotype. This chain connects TRBV6-6 to TRBJ1-5; D might be TRBD1 (5 bases). With 11 bases removed from V and 5 bases from J, the gap between germline ends came to 7 bases. The CDR3 spans 10 residues. CDR1 and CDR2 (germline): MNHNY, SVGAGI (reference sequence). The CDR3 coding sequence is TGTGCCTCGGGGGATCAGCCCCAGCATTTT. This sequence encodes CASGDQPQHF.

This clonotype was recorded at least ten times. This CDR3 is CSVEDNNYGYTF. The CDR3 nucleotides read TGCAGCGTTGAAGATAATAACTATGGCTACACCTTC. The V and J genes are TRBV29-1 and TRBJ1-2; D remains unclear. The germline V gene encodes CDR1 SQVTM and CDR2 ANQGSEA. CDR3 size: 12 residues. Trimming removed 0 bases from V and 1 base from J, with 3 bases in between.

This clonotype was observed a handful of times. The rearrangement links TRBV20-1 to TRBJ2-1, with D possibly being TRBD2 (6 bases). V was shortened by 3 bases and J by 6 bases, with 18 bases between the two germline ends. The germline CDR1 and CDR2 sequences are DFQATT and SNEGSKA (reference sequence). The length of the CDR3 is 15 residues. The CDR3 protein is CSASRAGPPPNEQFF. CDR3 in DNA: TGCAGTGCTAGTCGGGCGGGGCCTCCCCCCAATGAGCAGTTCTTC.

This clonotype was seen more than once but under ten times. V and J are TRBV24-1 and TRBJ2-1; D gene ambiguous. Trimming shortened V by 5 bases and J by 4 bases, and 8 bases separated the two germline ends. This CDR3 region has 13 residues. Germline-derived CDR1 and CDR2 are KGHDR and SFDVKD. The CDR3 loop reads CATSVWGYNEQFF. The CDR3 region has the DNA TGTGCCACCAGTGTCTGGGGTTACAATGAGCAGTTCTTC.

This clonotype has just a few counts. The rearrangement uses TRBV20-1 and TRBJ2-7, with 11 bases aligning to TRBD2. Germline CDR1 reads DFQATT; CDR2 reads SNEGSKA (reference sequence). The CDR3 extends over 15 amino acids. The J segment lost 4 bases and the V segment lost 4 bases, leaving 9 bases of the junction unmatched. The CDR3 DNA sequence: TGCAGTGCTAACCCACTAGCGGGGGTGGAGTACGAGCAGTACTTC. Translating it yields CSANPLAGVEYEQYF.

This clonotype was recorded only once. The rearrangement links TRBV7-2 to TRBJ2-7; D is perhaps TRBD1 or TRBD2 (6 bases each). CDR1 and CDR2 from the germline V gene are SGHTA and FQGNSA. V lost 1 base to trimming and J lost 0 bases, with 13 bases between them. This CDR3 comprises 16 residues. The CDR3 loop reads CASSLGPGDFSYEQYF. CDR3 nucleotides: TGTGCCAGCAGCTTAGGGCCAGGGGACTTCTCCTACGAGCAGTACTTC.

This clonotype appeared many times. J is TRBJ2-7 and V is TRBV3-2; TRBD1, the table's D call, was not compared with the DNA. TRBV3-2 is a recognized pseudogene. The CDR3 runs 22 residues. The CDR3 nucleotides are TGTGCCAGCAGCCAAGATTCTGGTATCATCGACAGGTGTTCTCCTACGTCCTACGAGCAGTACTTC. Its translation: CASSQDSGIIDRCSPTSYEQYF.

This clonotype has more than one count but fewer than ten. The gene calls are TRBV14 and TRBJ1-2, with a tentative D call TRBD1 (6 bases). Germline lookup yields CDR1 SGHDN and CDR2 FVKESK. The ends were cut back, 1 base at V and 6 bases at J, with 9 bases in the middle. The CDR3 covers 13 residues. The CDR3 protein is CASSQGGGDGYTF. The CDR3 DNA sequence: TGTGCCAGCAGCCAAGGAGGGGGTGATGGCTACACCTTC.

J is TRBJ1-1 and V is TRBV5-4, with D possibly TRBD1 on 5 matching bases. The CDR3 consists of 17 residues. With 1 base removed from V and 0 bases from J, the gap between germline ends came to 16 bases. Germline assignment: CDR1 SGHNT and CDR2 YYREEE (reference sequence). The CDR3, as DNA: TGTGCCAGCAGCTTGCCTGGGGACGGCGACTTGAACACTGAAGCTTTCTTT. Translating gives CASSLPGDGDLNTEAFF.

The sample holds a few counts of this clonotype. The V gene is TRBV27, the J gene TRBJ2-7; 12 bases map to TRBD1. The CDR3 spans 13 residues. The V gene's germline CDR1 is MNHEY and CDR2 SMNVEV (reference sequence). The ends lost 3 bases at V and 7 bases at J; junction bases unmatched: 1. The CDR3 region is CASSLGQGAEQYV. For the CDR3, the DNA is TGTGCCAGCAGTTTGGGACAGGGGGCTGAGCAGTACGTC.

This chain uses TRBV5-6 with TRBJ1-2; D gene unclear. The CDR3 contains 14 residues. The germline CDR1 and CDR2 sequences are SGHDT and YYEEEE. Trimming shortened V by 1 base and J by 14 bases, and 21 bases separated the two germline ends. CDR3 protein: CASSLFGSIPRWTF. The CDR3 DNA is TGTGCCAGCAGCTTGTTCGGGTCAATTCCCCGTTGGACCTTC.

Many counts were recorded for this clonotype. The chain carries TRBV20-1 and TRBJ1-5; D not resolved. Germline CDR1 DFQATT, CDR2 SNEGSKA (reference sequence). This CDR3 has 15 residues. Trimming removed 3 bases at V and 11 bases at J, with 23 bases between. Here the CDR3 DNA reads TGCAGTGCTAGCCCCGGTGAGGGCCCCTATCATTCCCAGCATTTT. This translates into CSASPGEGPYHSQHF.

This clonotype showed up just a few times. CDR3 nucleotides: TGTGCCAGCAGTTACGAGGGGGCATTCTACAATGAGCAGTTCTTC. Its protein is CASSYEGAFYNEQFF. J is TRBJ2-1 and V is TRBV6-2 or TRBV6-3, with 7 bases identical to TRBD1. Germline CDR1 is MNHEY and CDR2 is SVGEGT. This CDR3 is built from 15 residues. The junction had 4 bases not matched to a gene; V was cut back by 2 bases and J by 3 bases.

V is TRBV12-3 or TRBV12-4 and J is TRBJ2-7; maybe TRBD2 (6 bases). Trimming removed 5 bases at V and 6 bases at J, with 23 bases between. The CDR3 has 16 residues. The CDR3 DNA follows: TGTGCCAGCAGTGATCAAAGCCGGGACTGGGTAGGCGAGCAGTACTTC. It is translated as CASSDQSRDWVGEQYF.

The chain couples TRBV7-9 to TRBJ1-2; D not certain. V dropped 1 base and J dropped 4 bases, with 10 bases sitting between them. Germline V gene sequence: CDR1 SEHNR, CDR2 FQNEAQ (reference sequence). The length of the CDR3 is 14 residues. CDR3 nucleotides: TGTGCCAGCAGCTTAGTGGGAGCGAGCTATGGCTACACCTTC. As protein: CASSLVGASYGYTF.

This clonotype was recorded many times. The CDR3, as DNA: TGTGCCACCAGCAGAGACAGGGGGCGATCCTACGAGCAGTACGTC. Its translation: CATSRDRGRSYEQYV. The chain employs TRBV15 and TRBJ2-7; 8 bases fit TRBD1. The CDR3 extends over 15 amino acids. J was trimmed by 1 base and V by 0 bases; bases with no gene match: 2. Germline-derived CDR1 and CDR2 are LNHNV and YYDKDF (reference sequence).

This sequence joins TRBV19 and TRBJ2-5, with 8 bases lining up with TRBD1. V dropped 5 bases and J dropped 4; count of bases not matched to a gene: 6. The CDR3 spans 14 residues. From germline, CDR1 is LNHDA and CDR2 SQIVND (reference sequence). The CDR3: CASSQAGGLETQYF. CDR3 sequence (DNA): TGTGCCAGTAGTCAGGCAGGGGGCTTAGAGACCCAGTACTTC.

This clonotype was seen ten or more times. The V gene is TRBV7-9, the J gene TRBJ1-1, with unresolved D. V shed 5 bases and J shed 0 bases, with 7 bases lying between them. The CDR3 runs 13 residues. CDR1 is SEHNR and CDR2 is FQNEAQ in the germline V gene (reference sequence). The CDR3 bases are TGTGCCAGCAGCGCGCCGGTGAACACTGAAGCTTTCTTT. Translation gives CASSAPVNTEAFF. Drawing the rest from reference TRBV7-9 and TRBJ1-1, the complete variable domain is DTGVSQNPRHKITKRGQNVTFRCDPISEHNRLYWYRQTLGQGPEFLTYFQNEAQLEKSRLLSDRFSAERPKGSFSTLEIQRTEQGDSAMYLCASSAPVNTEAFFGQGTRLTVV.